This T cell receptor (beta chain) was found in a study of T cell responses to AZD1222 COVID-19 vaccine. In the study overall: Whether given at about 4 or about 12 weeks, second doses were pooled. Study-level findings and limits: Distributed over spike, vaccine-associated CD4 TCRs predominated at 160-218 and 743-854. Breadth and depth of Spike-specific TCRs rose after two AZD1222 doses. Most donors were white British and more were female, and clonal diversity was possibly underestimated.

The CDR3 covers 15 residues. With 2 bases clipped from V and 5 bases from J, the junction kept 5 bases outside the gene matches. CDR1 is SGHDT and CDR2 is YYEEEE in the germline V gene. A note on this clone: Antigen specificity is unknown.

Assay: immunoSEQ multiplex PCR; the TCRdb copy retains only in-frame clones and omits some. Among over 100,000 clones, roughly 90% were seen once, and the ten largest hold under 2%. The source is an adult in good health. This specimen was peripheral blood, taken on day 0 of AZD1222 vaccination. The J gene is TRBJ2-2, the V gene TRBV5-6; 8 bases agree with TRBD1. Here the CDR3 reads CASSFGTGVTGELFF. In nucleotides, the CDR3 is TGTGCCAGCAGCTTCGGGACAGGTGTGACCGGGGAGCTGTTTTTT.